Shown below are 8 T cell receptor beta chains from a single sample sequenced in a study of blood T cells in healthy people across ages. A second PCR, run for roughly 7 to 12 cycles, used a sample-barcoded 5' primer plus a J-beta primer mix. In TCRdb, the 5' RACE reads were re-called with MiXCR into one record per CDR3 protein. The sample has 1,300,000 or so distinct CDR3 sequences; around 55% are singletons. Sequenced: blood. The receptors were sampled from a man aged 18 to 30 in good health.

The chain has TRBV20-1 and TRBJ2-1; TRBD1 aligns across 8 bases. The V gene end was trimmed by 5 bases and the J gene end by 10 bases; junction bases not matched to a gene: 13. Per germline, CDR1 DFQATT and CDR2 SNEGSKA (reference sequence). CDR3 length: 14 amino acids. Written as DNA, the CDR3 is TGCAGTGCTCGAAGACAGGGGTTTTTCAACGAGCAGTTCTTC. Protein product: CSARRQGFFNEQFF.

CDR3 sequence: CASTAGFGYEQYF. CDR3 nucleotide sequence: TGTGCCAGCACTGCAGGGTTCGGCTACGAGCAGTACTTC. The genes are TRBV25-1 and TRBJ2-5, with D possibly being TRBD1 (5 bases). The end of the DNA is better explained by TRBJ2-7, so the J call may be wrong. The CDR3 sequence is 13 residues long. Germline CDR1 is MGHDK and CDR2 is SYGVNS.

This rearrangement joins TRBV24-1 to TRBJ2-3; 10 nucleotides match TRBD1. The V gene's germline CDR1 is KGHDR and CDR2 SFDVKD. J lost 5 bases, V lost 6 bases, and 7 bases had no gene match. CDR3 length: 15 amino acids. The CDR3 coding sequence is TGTGCCACCAGTTTAGGGGGACAGGGGAAAGATACGCAGTATTTT. Translated, it gives CATSLGGQGKDTQYF.

There are a few counts of this clonotype. The chain is built from TRBV3-1 and TRBJ2-7; TRBD2 agrees at 11 bases. From germline, CDR1 is LGHDT and CDR2 YNNKEL (reference sequence). The ends lost 4 bases at V and 3 bases at J; junction bases unmatched: 11. This CDR3 region has 17 residues. CDR3 residues: CASSRKFASGRIYEQYF. Written as DNA, the CDR3 is TGTGCCAGCAGCCGTAAATTCGCTAGCGGGAGGATCTACGAGCAGTACTTC.

The chain couples TRBV4-1 to TRBJ2-5; maybe TRBD1 (5 bases). V lost 3 bases, J lost 4 bases, and 18 bases lay in between. From germline, CDR1 is MGHRA and CDR2 YSYEKL. The CDR3 loop spans 16 amino acids. The CDR3 bases are TGCGCCAGCAGCCAGACAGCGACCCGGATGGGAGAGACCCAGTACTTC. The encoded protein is CASSQTATRMGETQYF.

The chain has TRBV6-1 and TRBJ2-1; TRBD2 matches 9 bases. Germline CDR1 reads MNHNS; CDR2 reads SASEGT. The CDR3 length is 13 residues. The V and J ends lost 7 bases and 7 bases, in that order; junction bases with no gene match: 5. The CDR3 region has the DNA TGTGCCAGCATCCTAGCGGGATGGAATGAGCAGTTCTTC. Encoded protein: CASILAGWNEQFF.

The rearrangement uses TRBV30 and TRBJ1-2; D unresolved. V lost 0 bases to trimming and J lost 4 bases, with 12 bases between them. Germline lookup yields CDR1 GTSNPN and CDR2 SVGIG (reference sequence). The CDR3 totals 14 residues. CDR3 DNA: TGTGCCTGGAGTGTAGCTGAAGTGGCCTATGGCTACACCTTC. Protein sequence: CAWSVAEVAYGYTF.

This chain uses TRBV6-6 with TRBJ2-7; TRBD1 matches at 10 bases. Germline CDR1 is MNHNY and CDR2 is SVGAGI (reference sequence). The CDR3 is 15 residues long. V shed 5 bases, J shed 2 bases, and the junction held 6 bases outside the gene matches. CDR3 nucleotides: TGTGCCAGCAGTATGGTAGGGACAGGGGCCTACGAGCAGTACTTC. It yields the protein CASSMVGTGAYEQYF.